This T cell receptor beta chain was profiled in a study of identical twins. General observations from the study: Beta out-of-frame twin sharing showed a weaker excess.

TCRdb fed the 5' RACE reads into MiXCR, producing one record per CDR3 protein. The table includes approximately 280,000 distinct CDR3 sequences, under 9.5% detected once. Turning to this clonotype: The antigen is unknown.

V was clipped by 2 bases and J by 5 bases; unmatched bases: 6. The CDR3 is made up of 15 amino acids. The germline V gene has CDR1 SGHTA and CDR2 FQGTGA. These data also formed part of another study, on yellow fever vaccine responses in identical twins.

The sequencing input was memory (CD45RO+) T cells sorted from blood. This TCR was recovered from a woman aged 18-30 years in good health. The chain uses TRBV7-3 and TRBJ2-5, with 9 positions matching TRBD1. CDR3 in DNA: TGTGCCAGCAGCTTATCTACAGGGGGCCGGGAGACCCAGTACTTC. Translation: CASSLSTGGRETQYF.